Here is one TCR beta chain with its context. What it binds is unknown. Time point meaning: week 5, during vaccination. The investigators gave 300 ug of mutant IDH1 20-mer peptide in each vaccine dose, together with topical imiquimod. Produced via immunoSEQ multiplex PCR; TCRdb's table is partial and in-frame only. The sample consists of about 50,000 clones, around 80% of them appearing once. This entry comes from a study of a mutant IDH1 vaccine in newly diagnosed glioma. This CDR3 has 16 residues. Looked up from germline, CDR1 is SEHNR and CDR2 is FQNEAQ (reference sequence). Trimming removed 5 bases from V and 5 bases from J, with 18 bases in between.

The source was PBMCs, collected from a glioma patient whose treatment included an IDH1 peptide vaccine. V gene TRBV7-9 combines with J gene TRBJ1-4; no definite D call. This TCR was recovered from a man aged 50-60 years with glioma. CDR3: CASSLGLEGGNEKLFF. DNA for the CDR3: TGTGCCAGCAGCCTAGGGTTGGAAGGAGGGAATGAAAAACTGTTTTTT.